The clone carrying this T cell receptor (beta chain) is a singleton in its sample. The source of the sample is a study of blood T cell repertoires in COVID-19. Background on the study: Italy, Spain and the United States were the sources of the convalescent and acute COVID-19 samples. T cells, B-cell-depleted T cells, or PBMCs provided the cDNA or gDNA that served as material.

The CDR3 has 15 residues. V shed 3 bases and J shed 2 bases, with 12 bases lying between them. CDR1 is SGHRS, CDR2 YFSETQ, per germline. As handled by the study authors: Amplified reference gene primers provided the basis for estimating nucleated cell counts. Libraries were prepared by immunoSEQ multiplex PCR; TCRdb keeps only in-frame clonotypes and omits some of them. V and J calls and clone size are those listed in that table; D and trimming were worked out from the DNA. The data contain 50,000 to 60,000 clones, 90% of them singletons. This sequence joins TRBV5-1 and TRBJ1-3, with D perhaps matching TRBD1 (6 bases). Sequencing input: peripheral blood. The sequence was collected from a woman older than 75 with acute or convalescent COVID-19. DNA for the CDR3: TGCGCCAGCAGCTCGGGACACACGACTGGAAACACCATATATTTT. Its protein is CASSSGHTTGNTIYF. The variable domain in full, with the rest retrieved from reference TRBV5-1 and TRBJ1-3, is KAGVTQTPRYLIKTRGQQVTLSCSPISGHRSVSWYQQTPGQGLQFLFEYFSETQRNKGNFPGRFSGRQFSNSRSEMNVSTLELGDSALYLCASSSGHTTGNTIYFGEGSWLTVV.